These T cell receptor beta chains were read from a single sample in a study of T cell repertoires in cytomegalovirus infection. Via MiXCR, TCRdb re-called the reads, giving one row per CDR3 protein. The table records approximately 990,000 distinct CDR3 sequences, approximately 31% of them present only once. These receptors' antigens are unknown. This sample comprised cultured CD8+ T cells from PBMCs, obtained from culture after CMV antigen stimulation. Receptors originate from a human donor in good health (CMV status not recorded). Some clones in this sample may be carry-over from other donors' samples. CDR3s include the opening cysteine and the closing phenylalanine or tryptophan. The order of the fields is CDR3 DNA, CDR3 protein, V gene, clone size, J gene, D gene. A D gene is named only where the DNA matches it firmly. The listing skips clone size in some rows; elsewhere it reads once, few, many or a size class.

cdr3_nt: TGCAGCGTTGCCGACTACGAGCAGTACTTC; cdr3_aa: CSVADYEQYF; v_call: TRBV29-1; clone_size: few; j_call: TRBJ2-7; d_call: .
cdr3_nt: TGTGCCAGCAGTTTATTAGGGCCCTCGTCCCCTAGCGATCAGCCCCAGCATTTT; cdr3_aa: CASSLLGPSSPSDQPQHF; v_call: TRBV27; clone_size: .; j_call: TRBJ1-5; d_call: .
cdr3_nt: TGTGCCAGCTCACCAGCGACAGGGAGCCCTGTAGACGAGCAGTACTTC; cdr3_aa: CASSPATGSPVDEQYF; v_call: TRBV18; clone_size: .; j_call: TRBJ2-7; d_call: TRBD1
cdr3_nt: TGTGCCAGCAGTGACTCTCGAGGGGGCACTGAAGCTTTCTTT; cdr3_aa: CASSDSRGGTEAFF; v_call: TRBV6-4; clone_size: .; j_call: TRBJ1-1; d_call: .
cdr3_nt: TGTGCCAGCAGCCTAGAAACAGGGCTCAAGGCCTACGAGCAGTACTTC; cdr3_aa: CASSLETGLKAYEQYF; v_call: TRBV7-4; clone_size: many; j_call: TRBJ2-7; d_call: .
cdr3_nt: TGTGCCAGTAGTATAGGCCCCGGACTAGCGGGGGTGAACAATGAGCAGTTCTTC; cdr3_aa: CASSIGPGLAGVNNEQFF; v_call: TRBV19; clone_size: .; j_call: TRBJ2-1; d_call: TRBD2
cdr3_nt: TGTGCCAGCAGTCCTTTCGGGACAGAATACTACGAGCAGTACTTC; cdr3_aa: CASSPFGTEYYEQYF; v_call: TRBV28; clone_size: few; j_call: TRBJ2-7; d_call: TRBD1
cdr3_nt: TGTGCCAGTAGCTCCCTGGCCACAGATACGCAGTATTTT; cdr3_aa: CASSSLATDTQYF; v_call: TRBV19; clone_size: .; j_call: TRBJ2-3; d_call: .
cdr3_nt: TGTGCCAGCAGTAGAGGGACAGGGGAAGCCAAAAACATTCAGTACTTC; cdr3_aa: CASSRGTGEAKNIQYF; v_call: TRBV28; clone_size: .; j_call: TRBJ2-4; d_call: TRBD1
cdr3_nt: TGTGCCAGCAGCAAACCCACCGGAGCCGGGGAGCTGTTTTTT; cdr3_aa: CASSKPTGAGELFF; v_call: TRBV12-3/TRBV12-4; clone_size: .; j_call: TRBJ2-2; d_call: .
cdr3_nt: TGTGCCAGCCGGTCCTACTATGGCTACACCTTC; cdr3_aa: CASRSYYGYTF; v_call: TRBV5-4; clone_size: few; j_call: TRBJ1-2; d_call: .
cdr3_nt: TGTGCCAGCAGTGAGTCCTTGACAGACTACAATGAGCAGTTCTTC; cdr3_aa: CASSESLTDYNEQFF; v_call: TRBV2; clone_size: .; j_call: TRBJ2-1; d_call: .
cdr3_nt: TGTGCCATCAGTGAAGATGTGGGGGCTGGTTACGAGCAGTACTTC; cdr3_aa: CAISEDVGAGYEQYF; v_call: TRBV10-3; clone_size: .; j_call: TRBJ2-7; d_call: .
cdr3_nt: TGCAGTGCTAGACTCCGGACAGAGAGCTCCTACGAGCAGTACTTC; cdr3_aa: CSARLRTESSYEQYF; v_call: TRBV20-1; clone_size: .; j_call: TRBJ2-7; d_call: .
cdr3_nt: TGTGCCAGCAGCTTAGAGGGGGGTGGCTATGGCTACACCTTC; cdr3_aa: CASSLEGGGYGYTF; v_call: TRBV7-8; clone_size: .; j_call: TRBJ1-2; d_call: .
cdr3_nt: TGTGCCAGCAGTGGCGCCTGGTCAAATCCTCTGATGTATGGCTACACCTTC; cdr3_aa: CASSGAWSNPLMYGYTF; v_call: TRBV6-1; clone_size: few; j_call: TRBJ1-2; d_call: .
cdr3_nt: TGTGCCACCGAGGGGGCTCACGGGGAGCTGTTTTTT; cdr3_aa: CATEGAHGELFF; v_call: TRBV10-3; clone_size: few; j_call: TRBJ2-2; d_call: TRBD1
cdr3_nt: TGTGCCAGCAGTGAAGCGCTTCGACTAGCGGGGGGATTAGAGACCCAGTACTTC; cdr3_aa: CASSEALRLAGGLETQYF; v_call: TRBV2; clone_size: once; j_call: TRBJ2-5; d_call: TRBD2
cdr3_nt: TGTGCCAGCAGTCCGTATGGGTCCTACAATGAGCAGTTCTTC; cdr3_aa: CASSPYGSYNEQFF; v_call: TRBV27; clone_size: .; j_call: TRBJ2-1; d_call: .
cdr3_nt: TGTGCCAGCAGACGGGGGGGCGGTAATTCACCCCTCCACTTT; cdr3_aa: CASRRGGGNSPLHF; v_call: TRBV7-4; clone_size: .; j_call: TRBJ1-6; d_call: .
cdr3_nt: TGTGCCAGTAGTATAGCCCCACCGGCTAACTATGGCTACACCTTC; cdr3_aa: CASSIAPPANYGYTF; v_call: TRBV19; clone_size: few; j_call: TRBJ1-2; d_call: .
cdr3_nt: TGTGCCAGCAGCCCTCCGCTAGCGGGGTTCTCGAATGAGCAGTTCTTC; cdr3_aa: CASSPPLAGFSNEQFF; v_call: TRBV5-4; clone_size: .; j_call: TRBJ2-1; d_call: TRBD2
cdr3_nt: TGTGCCAGCAGTGGGTTTAGCGGGGGGCCGATGGAAGAGACCCAGTACTTC; cdr3_aa: CASSGFSGGPMEETQYF; v_call: TRBV12-3/TRBV12-4; clone_size: .; j_call: TRBJ2-5; d_call: TRBD2
cdr3_nt: TGTGCCATCAATACAGGGGTCACAGATACGCAGTATTTT; cdr3_aa: CAINTGVTDTQYF; v_call: TRBV10-3; clone_size: .; j_call: TRBJ2-3; d_call: TRBD1
cdr3_nt: TGTGCCAGCAGCTTAGGGCTTCTCGCGTACCAAGAGACCCAGTACTTC; cdr3_aa: CASSLGLLAYQETQYF; v_call: TRBV11-2; clone_size: .; j_call: TRBJ2-5; d_call: .
cdr3_nt: TGTGCCACCCGAATAGTGGAAAGTGAAGGAAACACCATATATTTT; cdr3_aa: CATRIVESEGNTIYF; v_call: TRBV24-1; clone_size: .; j_call: TRBJ1-3; d_call: .